These 31 T cell receptor beta chains were all obtained from the same sample, sequenced in a study of PD-1 blockade in classical Hodgkin lymphoma. Regarding time point: cycle 4 day 1 (C4D1), after 6 weeks of nivolumab. Autologous stem cell transplantation was followed by relapse in every patient, and brentuximab vedotin exposure varied. Sequenced by immunoSEQ multiplex PCR; TCRdb stores in-frame clones only, minus some. The profile shows about 21,000 clones, about 85% of them singletons. The specimen comprised peripheral blood mononuclear cells (PBMCs), sampled before the fourth cycle of nivolumab. The receptors come from a human donor with classical Hodgkin lymphoma.

The chain links TRBV30 to TRBJ1-2; TRBD1 aligns across 10 bases. The CDR3 contains 14 residues. Looked up from germline, CDR1 is GTSNPN and CDR2 is SVGIG (reference sequence). Trimming cost V 3 bases and J 5 bases; bases outside gene matches: 6. The CDR3 DNA sequence: TGTGCCTGGAGGCCTTGGGACAGGGGTTATGGCTACACCTTC. Its translation is CAWRPWDRGYGYTF.

This sequence joins TRBV4-3 and TRBJ2-1; weak D call: TRBD1 (5 bases). Germline V gene data show CDR1 as LGHNA and CDR2 as YSLEER. This CDR3 comprises 14 residues. The germline V and J ends were trimmed by 2 bases and 8 bases, with 13 bases remaining between them. Here the CDR3 DNA reads TGCGCCAGCAGCCAATTGCAGGGCCAGGATGAGCAGTTCTTC. Translating gives CASSQLQGQDEQFF.

This clone was recorded once. The chain employs TRBV2 and TRBJ2-2, with unresolved D. The CDR3 length is 14 residues. The ends were cut back, 5 bases at V and 0 bases at J, with 7 bases in the middle. CDR1 is SNHLY, CDR2 FYNNEI, per germline. The CDR3 nucleotides read TGTGCCAGCAGTCACGGCACGAACACCGGGGAGCTGTTTTTT. Translating gives CASSHGTNTGELFF.

The sample holds one count of this clone. The chain is built from TRBV19 and TRBJ2-7; D might be TRBD1 (6 bases). Germline-derived CDR1 and CDR2 are LNHDA and SQIVND (reference sequence). This CDR3 has 16 amino acids. V was cut by 6 bases and J by 2 bases, with 20 bases left in between. The CDR3 here is CASSPGHGDGTYEQYF. In DNA, the CDR3 is TGTGCCAGTAGCCCGGGACATGGGGACGGGACCTACGAGCAGTACTTC.

This chain joins TRBV4-2 and TRBJ2-2, with 8 bases aligning to TRBD2. The V gene end was trimmed by 3 bases and the J gene end by 7 bases; junction bases not matched to a gene: 7. Germline V CDR1 and CDR2: LGHNA, YNFKEQ. This CDR3 is 15 amino acids long. The CDR3 spells CASSQPRGGSGELFF. The CDR3 bases are TGTGCCAGCAGCCAGCCCCGGGGGGGCAGCGGGGAGCTGTTTTTT.

CDR3 coding DNA: TGTGCCAGCAGTTTGGCAGGCTTTAATGAAAAACTGTTTTTT. This translates into CASSLAGFNEKLFF. The chain combines TRBV28 with TRBJ1-4; no firm D call. Germline V gene data show CDR1 as MDHEN and CDR2 as SYDVKM. The CDR3 extends over 14 amino acids. The germline V and J ends were trimmed by 3 bases and 4 bases, with 9 bases remaining between them.

DNA of the CDR3: TGTGCCAGCAGCCAAGGTTTGACAGGGTCTTTTGATGAGCAGTTCTTC. Translation: CASSQGLTGSFDEQFF. The gene calls are TRBV13 and TRBJ2-1; 7 bases align to TRBD1. The CDR3 consists of 16 residues. V dropped 5 bases and J dropped 8; count of bases not matched to a gene: 15. The V gene's germline CDR1 is PRHDT and CDR2 FYEKMQ (reference sequence).

J is TRBJ2-5 and V is TRBV5-1; D could derive from TRBD1 or TRBD2 (5 bases each). V gave up 4 bases and J gave up 1 base, with 11 bases separating them. The CDR3 sequence is 14 residues long. Germline lookup yields CDR1 SGHRS and CDR2 YFSETQ. CDR3 amino acids: CASSSSRGQETQYF. The CDR3 bases are TGCGCCAGCAGCAGCTCGAGGGGCCAAGAGACCCAGTACTTC. The full variable domain, rest sourced from reference TRBV5-1 and TRBJ2-5, is KAGVTQTPRYLIKTRGQQVTLSCSPISGHRSVSWYQQTPGQGLQFLFEYFSETQRNKGNFPGRFSGRQFSNSRSEMNVSTLELGDSALYLCASSSSRGQETQYFGPGTRLLVL.

The sample holds one count of this clone. The V and J genes are TRBV5-1 and TRBJ2-7; TRBD2 matches at 10 bases. V lost 1 base, J lost 3 bases, and 10 bases stayed unmatched. Germline-derived CDR1 and CDR2 are SGHRS and YFSETQ. This CDR3 comprises 17 residues. The DNA of the CDR3 is TGCGCCAGCAGCTTGTTTCCCCCTAGCGGGGGAGACTACGAGCAGTACTTC. This translates into CASSLFPPSGGDYEQYF. The full variable domain, its missing parts supplied by reference TRBV5-1 and TRBJ2-7, is KAGVTQTPRYLIKTRGQQVTLSCSPISGHRSVSWYQQTPGQGLQFLFEYFSETQRNKGNFPGRFSGRQFSNSRSEMNVSTLELGDSALYLCASSLFPPSGGDYEQYFGPGTRLTVT.

CDR3 in DNA: TGTGCCAGCAGTGGCCTGGGACAGGGTCGTTACGAGCAGTACTTC. Its translation: CASSGLGQGRYEQYF. V is TRBV25-1 and J is TRBJ2-7, with 9 bases fitting TRBD1. Trimming at V came to 4 bases and at J to 4 bases, leaving 8 bases not matched to a gene. The CDR3 has 15 residues. From germline, CDR1 is MGHDK and CDR2 SYGVNS.

This chain links TRBV7-6 with TRBJ2-1; no reliable D call. The CDR3 loop spans 16 amino acids. The V end lost 2 bases, the J end lost 2 bases, and 13 bases lay between the germline ends. Germline V gene sequence: CDR1 SGHVS, CDR2 FNYEAQ. The CDR3 sequence is CASSLLPSRAYNEQFF. In DNA, the CDR3 is TGTGCCAGCAGCTTATTACCCAGTAGGGCCTACAATGAGCAGTTCTTC.

Worth noting for this clone: A junction end diverges from the germline sequence, so it may reflect a read error. The chain uses TRBV7-3 and TRBJ2-2; no firm D call. The CDR3 covers 15 residues. Germline loops: CDR1 SGHTA, CDR2 FQGTGA. CDR3 in amino acids: CASSLTSLGTGELFF. In DNA form, the CDR3 reads TGTGCCAGCAGTTTAACTTCGCTGGGGACCGGGGAGCTGTTTTTT.

This clone is a singleton in its sample. The chain has TRBV19 and TRBJ1-1; D is unresolved. The CDR3 has 14 residues. V lost 6 bases and J lost 4, with 15 bases in between. Looked up from germline, CDR1 is LNHDA and CDR2 is SQIVND (reference sequence). The CDR3 nucleotides read TGTGCCAGTAGCCATTTGTACGGGTTCACTGAAGCTTTCTTT. Translated, it gives CASSHLYGFTEAFF.

The J gene is TRBJ2-5, the V gene TRBV29-1; D is uncertain. The CDR3 is 10 residues long. Trimming took 5 bases from V and 4 from J, leaving 5 bases between them. Looked up from germline, CDR1 is SQVTM and CDR2 is ANQGSEA. The CDR3 bases are TGCAGCGTTCGGGCAGAGACCCAGTACTTC. The encoded protein is CSVRAETQYF.

This chain joins TRBV30 and TRBJ2-5, with a possible D match to TRBD1 (6 bases). Germline-derived CDR1 and CDR2 are GTSNPN and SVGIG (reference sequence). There are 13 residues in the CDR3. Trimming stripped 0 bases from V and 5 bases from J, with 10 bases between. CDR3 DNA: TGTGCCTGGAGTGTATCAGGGGTCGAGACCCAGTACTTC. Translating gives CAWSVSGVETQYF.

The chain carries TRBV4-3 and TRBJ2-4, with D perhaps TRBD1 or TRBD2 (5 bases each). V lost 0 bases to trimming and J lost 0 bases, with 12 bases between them. CDR3 length: 17 residues. Germline-derived CDR1 and CDR2 are LGHNA and YSLEER. CDR3 nucleotide sequence: TGCGCCAGCAGCCAAGATTGGGGGACCCTAGCCAAAAACATTCAGTACTTC. It yields the protein CASSQDWGTLAKNIQYF.

The chain has TRBV5-1 and TRBJ1-2; TRBD1 is a possible D gene (5 bases). The germline V and J ends were trimmed by 2 bases and 6 bases, with 11 bases remaining between them. The CDR3 consists of 13 residues. CDR1 and CDR2 from the germline V gene are SGHRS and YFSETQ. CDR3 protein: CASSLPGLDGYTF. The CDR3 nucleotides read TGCGCCAGCAGCTTACCGGGACTTGATGGCTACACCTTC.

This clone came up a few times. CDR3 sequence: CASSPASGRQETQYF. For the CDR3, the DNA is TGTGCCAGCAGTCCGGCTAGCGGGCGTCAAGAGACCCAGTACTTC. This sequence joins TRBV2 and TRBJ2-5, with 8 nucleotides matching TRBD2. The V gene's germline CDR1 is SNHLY and CDR2 FYNNEI. Trimming at V came to 5 bases and at J to 2 bases, leaving 7 bases not matched to a gene. The CDR3 totals 15 residues.

This clone was found once. The DNA of the CDR3 is TGTGCCAGCAGTGGGATCGGGGGGCCGAACACCGGGGAGCTGTTTTTT. The encoded protein is CASSGIGGPNTGELFF. V gene TRBV2 combines with J gene TRBJ2-2; possible D gene TRBD2, 7 bases. CDR1 and CDR2 (germline): SNHLY, FYNNEI. V lost 4 bases and J 0 bases, leaving 12 bases between the germline ends. The CDR3 runs 16 residues.

The V and J genes are TRBV30 and TRBJ1-6; D is uncertain. Per germline, CDR1 GTSNPN and CDR2 SVGIG (reference sequence). CDR3 size: 13 residues. With 1 base removed from V and 9 bases from J, the gap between germline ends came to 10 bases. CDR3 DNA: TGTGCCTGGAGTGAGGATGGCCGTTCACCCCTCCACTTT. Its protein product is CAWSEDGRSPLHF. The entire variable domain, with the rest obtained from reference TRBV30 and TRBJ1-6, is as follows: SQTIHQWPATLVQPVGSPLSLECTVEGTSNPNLYWYRQAAGRGLQLLFYSVGIGQISSEVPQNLSASRPQDRQFILSSKKLLLSDSGFYLCAWSEDGRSPLHFGNGTRLTVT.

The chain uses TRBV2 and TRBJ2-2; unclear D gene. Trimming shortened V by 1 base and J by 7 bases, and 4 bases separated the two germline ends. Germline V CDR1 and CDR2: SNHLY, FYNNEI. The CDR3 length is 12 residues. CDR3 in DNA: TGTGCCAGCAGTGAAGACCGCGGGGAGCTGTTTTTT. Protein sequence: CASSEDRGELFF.

This chain connects TRBV7-9 to TRBJ2-2; maybe TRBD1 (5 bases). Germline CDR1 is SEHNR and CDR2 is FQNEAQ (reference sequence). CDR3 length: 17 amino acids. Trimming took 2 bases from V and 5 from J, leaving 18 bases between them. The CDR3 here is CASSLRGTGERTGELFF. For the CDR3, the DNA is TGTGCCAGCAGCTTAAGAGGTACAGGAGAACGGACCGGGGAGCTGTTTTTT.

V usage is TRBV7-9 and J usage is TRBJ2-7; D possibly corresponds to TRBD1 (5 bases). CDR3 length equals 13 residues. Per the germline V gene, CDR1 is SEHNR and CDR2 is FQNEAQ (reference sequence). V lost 5 bases and J 4 bases, leaving 12 bases between the germline ends. CDR3 coding DNA: TGTGCCAGCAGCCCCCCTACAGGATACGAGCAGTACTTC. Translation gives CASSPPTGYEQYF. Drawing the rest from reference TRBV7-9 and TRBJ2-7, the complete variable domain is DTGVSQNPRHKITKRGQNVTFRCDPISEHNRLYWYRQTLGQGPEFLTYFQNEAQLEKSRLLSDRFSAERPKGSFSTLEIQRTEQGDSAMYLCASSPPTGYEQYFGPGTRLTVT.

The chain carries TRBV2 and TRBJ2-3; D gene unclear. Trimming removed 4 bases from V and 3 bases from J, with 5 bases in between. CDR3 size: 12 residues. Germline assignment: CDR1 SNHLY and CDR2 FYNNEI. CDR3 sequence reads: CASSGATDTQYF. The DNA for the CDR3 is TGTGCCAGCAGTGGGGCGACAGATACGCAGTATTTT. Full variable domain (missing parts from reference TRBV2 and TRBJ2-3): EPEVTQTPSHQVTQMGQEVILRCVPISNHLYFYWYRQILGQKVEFLVSFYNNEISEKSEIFDDQFSVERPDGSNFTLKIRSTKLEDSAMYFCASSGATDTQYFGPGTRLTVL.

There are a few counts of this clone. The chain joins TRBV6-4 to TRBJ2-7, with 13 bases lining up with TRBD2. Trimming at V came to 2 bases and at J to 4 bases, leaving 5 bases not matched to a gene. The CDR3 length is 16 residues. The germline V gene encodes CDR1 MRHNA and CDR2 SNTAGT. Here the CDR3 reads CASSDTWTSGSYEQYF. The CDR3 DNA follows: TGTGCCAGCAGTGACACTTGGACTAGCGGGAGTTACGAGCAGTACTTC.

The rearrangement joins TRBV30 to TRBJ1-1; D call uncertain. Germline V CDR1 and CDR2: GTSNPN, SVGIG (reference sequence). Trimming left V 0 bases short and J 8 bases short, with 13 bases between. The CDR3 covers 13 residues. CDR3 region: CAWSVQFPAEAFF. In DNA, the CDR3 is TGTGCCTGGAGTGTACAGTTCCCAGCCGAAGCTTTCTTT.

The chain uses TRBV7-9 and TRBJ2-5; D remains ambiguous. This CDR3 spans 15 amino acids. Germline V lookup: CDR1 SEHNR, CDR2 FQNEAQ (reference sequence). V dropped 2 bases and J dropped 4 bases, with 14 bases sitting between them. CDR3 in amino acids: CASSLTMLGGETQYF. For the CDR3, the DNA is TGTGCCAGCAGCTTAACTATGCTGGGTGGAGAGACCCAGTACTTC.

DNA of the CDR3: TGTGCCAGCAGCCATAATGAAAAACTGTTTTTT. It translates to CASSHNEKLFF. The genes are TRBV11-2 and TRBJ1-4; D is unclear. CDR3 length: 11 residues. V was trimmed by 5 bases and J by 4 bases, leaving 2 bases between them. Germline V gene lookup returns CDR1 SGHAT and CDR2 FQNNGV.

The rearrangement uses TRBV11-2 and TRBJ2-3; D is undetermined. CDR3 size: 12 residues. V was cut by 1 base and J by 5 bases, with 4 bases left in between. The germline gives CDR1 SGHAT, CDR2 FQNNGV. The CDR3 nucleotides read TGTGCCAGCAGCTTAGTATTAGATACGCAGTATTTT. Residues: CASSLVLDTQYF.

This clone is medium-sized (0.01 to 0.1%) within its sample. The genes are TRBV7-6 and TRBJ1-5; no clear D gene. V lost 1 base, J lost 6 bases, and 7 bases lay in between. The germline gives CDR1 SGHVS, CDR2 FNYEAQ. The CDR3 contains 13 residues. The CDR3 bases are TGTGCCAGCAGCTTAGGATACGGTCAGCCCCAGCATTTT. This sequence encodes CASSLGYGQPQHF.

The chain joins TRBV12-5 to TRBJ2-1; D is undetermined. V gave up 0 bases and J gave up 9 bases, with 6 bases separating them. CDR1 and CDR2 from the germline V gene are LGHNT and FRNRAP. There are 12 residues in the CDR3. The CDR3 here is CASGLVKGEQFF. CDR3 bases: TGTGCTAGTGGTTTGGTAAAGGGTGAGCAGTTCTTC.